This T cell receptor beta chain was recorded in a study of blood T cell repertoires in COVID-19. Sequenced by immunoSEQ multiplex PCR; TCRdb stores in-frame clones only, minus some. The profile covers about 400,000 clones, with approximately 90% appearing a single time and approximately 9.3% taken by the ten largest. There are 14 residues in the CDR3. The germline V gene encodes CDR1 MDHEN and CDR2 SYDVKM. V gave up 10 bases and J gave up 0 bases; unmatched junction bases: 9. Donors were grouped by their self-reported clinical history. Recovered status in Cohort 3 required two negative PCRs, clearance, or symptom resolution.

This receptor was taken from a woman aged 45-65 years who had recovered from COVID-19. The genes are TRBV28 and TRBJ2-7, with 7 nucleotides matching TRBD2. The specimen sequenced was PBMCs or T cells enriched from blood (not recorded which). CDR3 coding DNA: TGTGCCACCCTGGCTTGGGGGGGCTCCTACGAGCAGTACTTC. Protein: CATLAWGGSYEQYF. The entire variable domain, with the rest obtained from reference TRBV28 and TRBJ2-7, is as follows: DVKVTQSSRYLVKRTGEKVFLECVQDMDHENMFWYRQDPGLGLRLIYFSYDVKMKEKGDIPEGYSVSREKKERFSLILESASTNQTSMYLCATLAWGGSYEQYFGPGTRLTVT.